This TCR beta chain was documented in a study of blood T cells in healthy people across ages. The sample providers were healthy Caucasian people from Russia, aged roughly 6 to 95. Each donor had 8.5 to 10 milliliters of peripheral blood drawn. Unmatched junction bases numbered 8, after V lost 0 bases and J lost 3 bases. Germline assignment: CDR1 SGHRS and CDR2 YFSETQ. The CDR3 totals 17 residues. A sample-barcoded 5' primer and a J-beta primer mix were used in a second PCR of roughly 7 to 12 cycles. TCRdb re-called the 5' RACE reads through MiXCR, storing one row per CDR3 protein. Here the sample spans roughly 800,000 distinct CDR3 sequences, around 25% being singletons. A word on this clonotype: Antigen unknown.

Study-level findings and limits: No one knew whether donors had CMV, which possibly confounded expanded clonotype changes.

The data also belong to a second study, concerning T cells of mothers and their children.

This TCR came from a boy aged 10-17 years in good health. The chain is built from TRBV5-1 and TRBJ2-1; 8 nucleotides align to TRBD1. Sequencing was carried out using blood. Written as DNA, the CDR3 is TGCGCCAGCAGCTTGGTACAGGGGGGTGGGGTCTACAATGAGCAGTTCTTC. Encoded protein: CASSLVQGGGVYNEQFF.